This is a list of T cell receptor beta chains from one sample in a study of T cells after yellow fever vaccination. Via MiXCR, TCRdb re-called the 5' RACE reads, giving one row per CDR3 protein. The table shows about 550,000 distinct CDR3 sequences, with roughly a fifth occurring only once. The material sequenced was PBMCs, taken 15 days after the yellow fever booster vaccination. The receptors come from a man in his thirties or forties who received the YFV17D yellow fever vaccine. Both conserved end residues are trimmed from each CDR3. Each record gives: J gene, V gene, CDR3 protein.

J gene: TRBJ2-7; V gene: TRBV7-9; CDR3 protein: ASTGERDFSYEQY
J gene: TRBJ2-1; V gene: TRBV5-1; CDR3 protein: ASSVEILGVNEQF
J gene: TRBJ2-1; V gene: TRBV4-1; CDR3 protein: ASSQPYNEQF
J gene: TRBJ2-7; V gene: TRBV28; CDR3 protein: ASSLKGRYEQY
J gene: TRBJ1-5; V gene: TRBV20-1; CDR3 protein: SARDPARGDPHGQPQH
J gene: TRBJ2-1; V gene: TRBV5-1; CDR3 protein: ASSRTSGNHNEQF
J gene: TRBJ2-2; V gene: TRBV12-3/TRBV12-4; CDR3 protein: ASSFGGGASATGELF
J gene: TRBJ2-7; V gene: TRBV20-1; CDR3 protein: SALAGASYEQY
J gene: TRBJ2-7; V gene: TRBV18; CDR3 protein: ASSGTGVTYEQY
J gene: TRBJ2-1; V gene: TRBV5-6; CDR3 protein: ASSLVGRDNEQF
J gene: TRBJ2-1; V gene: TRBV10-3; CDR3 protein: AISEGTSGMNEQF
J gene: TRBJ2-3; V gene: TRBV4-2; CDR3 protein: ASSQDHTGALRNTQY
J gene: TRBJ2-7; V gene: TRBV9; CDR3 protein: ASSGGDRGFYEQY